Included here is one T cell receptor (beta chain) sequence, with context. This entry belongs to a study of monozygotic twins with cystic fibrosis. The data were produced by immunoSEQ multiplex PCR, yet TCRdb's version contains in-frame clones alone and is incomplete. The repertoire holds tens of thousands of clones, just over 95% seen once, with over 0.15% in the top ten. The receptor was isolated from a girl aged 2 to 9 with cystic fibrosis. Sequences were obtained from blood.

The CDR3, as DNA: TGTGCCAGTAGTGAAGTGGCAGGGAATTATGGCTACACCTTC. Protein sequence: CASSEVAGNYGYTF. The gene calls are TRBV19 and TRBJ1-2; tentatively, D is TRBD1 (5 bases). With 5 bases removed from V and 5 bases from J, the gap between germline ends came to 15 bases. Germline V gene lookup returns CDR1 LNHDA and CDR2 SQIVND (reference sequence). The CDR3 has 14 residues.